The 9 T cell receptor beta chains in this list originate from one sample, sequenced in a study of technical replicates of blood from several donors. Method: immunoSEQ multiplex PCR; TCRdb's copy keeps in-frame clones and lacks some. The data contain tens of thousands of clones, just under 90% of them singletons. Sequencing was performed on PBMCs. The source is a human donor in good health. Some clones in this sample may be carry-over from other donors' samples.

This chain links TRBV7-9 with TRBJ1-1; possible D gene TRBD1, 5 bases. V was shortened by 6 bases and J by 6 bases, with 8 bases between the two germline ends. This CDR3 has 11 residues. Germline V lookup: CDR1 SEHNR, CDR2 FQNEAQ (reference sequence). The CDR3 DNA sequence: TGTGCCAGCAGAGCGGGACCTGAAGCTTTCTTT. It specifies CASRAGPEAFF.

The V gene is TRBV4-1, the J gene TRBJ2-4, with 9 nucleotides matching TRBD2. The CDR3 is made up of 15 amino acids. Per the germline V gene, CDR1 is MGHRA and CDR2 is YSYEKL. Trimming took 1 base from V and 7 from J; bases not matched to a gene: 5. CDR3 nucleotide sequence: TGCGCCAGCAGCCAAGGGGGCAGCGGGAGGAACATTCAGTACTTC. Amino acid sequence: CASSQGGSGRNIQYF.

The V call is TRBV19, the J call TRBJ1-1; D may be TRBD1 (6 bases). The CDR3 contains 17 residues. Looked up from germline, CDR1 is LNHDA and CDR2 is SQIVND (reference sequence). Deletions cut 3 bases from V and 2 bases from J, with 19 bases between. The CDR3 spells CASSIAHYQTGNTEAFF. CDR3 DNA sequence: TGTGCCAGTAGTATCGCTCACTACCAGACAGGCAACACTGAAGCTTTCTTT.

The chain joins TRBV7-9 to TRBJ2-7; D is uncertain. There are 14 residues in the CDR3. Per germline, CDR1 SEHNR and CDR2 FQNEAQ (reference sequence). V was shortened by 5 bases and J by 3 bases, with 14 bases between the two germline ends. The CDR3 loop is CASSPRLEIYEQYF. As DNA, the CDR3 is TGTGCCAGCAGCCCGCGGCTGGAAATCTACGAGCAGTACTTC. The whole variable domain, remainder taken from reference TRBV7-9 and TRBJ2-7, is DTGVSQNPRHKITKRGQNVTFRCDPISEHNRLYWYRQTLGQGPEFLTYFQNEAQLEKSRLLSDRFSAERPKGSFSTLEIQRTEQGDSAMYLCASSPRLEIYEQYFGPGTRLTVT.

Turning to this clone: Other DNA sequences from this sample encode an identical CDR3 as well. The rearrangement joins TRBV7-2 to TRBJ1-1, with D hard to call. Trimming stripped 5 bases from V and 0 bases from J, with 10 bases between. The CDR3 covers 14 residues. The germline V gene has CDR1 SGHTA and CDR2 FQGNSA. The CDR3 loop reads CASSPGTMNTEAFF. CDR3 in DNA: TGTGCCAGCAGCCCCGGCACTATGAACACTGAAGCTTTCTTT.

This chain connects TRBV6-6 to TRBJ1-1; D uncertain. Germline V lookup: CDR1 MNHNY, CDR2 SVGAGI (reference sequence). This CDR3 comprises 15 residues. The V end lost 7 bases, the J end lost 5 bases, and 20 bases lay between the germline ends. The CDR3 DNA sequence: TGTGCCAGCACGCCAGGTGGCAGTAGGCAAACTGAAGCTTTCTTT. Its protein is CASTPGGSRQTEAFF.

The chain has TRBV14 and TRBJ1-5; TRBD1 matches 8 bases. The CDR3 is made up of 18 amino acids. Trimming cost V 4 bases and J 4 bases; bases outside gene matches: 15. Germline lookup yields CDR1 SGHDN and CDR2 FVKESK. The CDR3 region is CASSRELGQGSRNQPQHF. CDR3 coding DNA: TGTGCCAGCAGCCGAGAACTCGGACAGGGCTCTCGGAATCAGCCCCAGCATTTT.

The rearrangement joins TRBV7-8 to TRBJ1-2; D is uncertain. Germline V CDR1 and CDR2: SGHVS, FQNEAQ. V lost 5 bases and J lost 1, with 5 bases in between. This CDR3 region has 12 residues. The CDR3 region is CASSQNNYGYTF. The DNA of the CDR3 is TGTGCCAGCAGCCAAAATAACTATGGCTACACCTTC.

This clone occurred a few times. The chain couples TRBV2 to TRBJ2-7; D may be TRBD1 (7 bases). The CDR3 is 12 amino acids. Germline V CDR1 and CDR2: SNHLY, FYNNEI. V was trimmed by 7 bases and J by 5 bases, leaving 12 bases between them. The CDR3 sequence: CASNGGGHEQYF. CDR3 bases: TGTGCCAGCAATGGAGGGGGCCACGAGCAGTACTTC. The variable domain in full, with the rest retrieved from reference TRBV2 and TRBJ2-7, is EPEVTQTPSHQVTQMGQEVILRCVPISNHLYFYWYRQILGQKVEFLVSFYNNEISEKSEIFDDQFSVERPDGSNFTLKIRSTKLEDSAMYFCASNGGGHEQYFGPGTRLTVT.